A single TCR beta chain is shown here with its context. This entry comes from a study of T cell repertoires in ileal Crohn's disease. At the level of the study: Less than 45% were active smokers at surgery; median disease duration was approximately 8.5 years. All patients had surgery for stricturing (61%) or penetrating (around 40%) disease. Postoperative therapy was given to about half: roughly 11 thiopurines, roughly 18 anti-TNF agents.

CDR3 length equals 15 residues. Germline loops: CDR1 SNHLY, CDR2 FYNNEI. V shed 8 bases and J 0 bases; nucleotides not matched to a gene: 4. Produced via immunoSEQ multiplex PCR; TCRdb's table is partial and in-frame only. This sample has 15,000 or so clones, with under 80% found just once. Sample time point: inflamed ileum from the surgical specimen. The material sequenced was ileal tissue. This clonotype was obtained from an adult with Crohn's disease. The genes are TRBV2 and TRBJ2-1; 10 bases line up with TRBD2. The CDR3 sequence: CASRLAGGSYNEQFF. The CDR3 DNA reads TGTGCCAGCCGCTTAGCGGGGGGCTCCTACAATGAGCAGTTCTTC.